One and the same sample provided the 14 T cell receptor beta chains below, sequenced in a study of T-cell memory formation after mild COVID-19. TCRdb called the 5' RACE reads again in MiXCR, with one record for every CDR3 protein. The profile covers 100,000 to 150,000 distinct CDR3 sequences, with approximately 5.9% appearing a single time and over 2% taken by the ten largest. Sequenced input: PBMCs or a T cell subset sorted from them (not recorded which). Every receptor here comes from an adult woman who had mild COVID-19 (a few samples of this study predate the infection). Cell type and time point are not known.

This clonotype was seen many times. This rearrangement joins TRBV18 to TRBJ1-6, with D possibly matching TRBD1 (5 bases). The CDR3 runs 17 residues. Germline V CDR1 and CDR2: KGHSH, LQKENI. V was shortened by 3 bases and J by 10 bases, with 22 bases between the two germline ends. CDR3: CASSPVNPGGAESPLHF. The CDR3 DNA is TGTGCCAGCTCACCTGTAAACCCGGGGGGTGCGGAGTCACCCCTCCACTTT.

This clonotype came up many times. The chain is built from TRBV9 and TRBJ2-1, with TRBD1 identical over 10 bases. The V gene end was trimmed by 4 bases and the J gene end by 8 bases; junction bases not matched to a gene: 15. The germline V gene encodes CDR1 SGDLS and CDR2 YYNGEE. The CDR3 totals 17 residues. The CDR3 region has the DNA TGTGCCAGCAGCTCCCGATCTGACAGGGGGCGATTGGATGAGCAGTTCTTC. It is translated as CASSSRSDRGRLDEQFF.

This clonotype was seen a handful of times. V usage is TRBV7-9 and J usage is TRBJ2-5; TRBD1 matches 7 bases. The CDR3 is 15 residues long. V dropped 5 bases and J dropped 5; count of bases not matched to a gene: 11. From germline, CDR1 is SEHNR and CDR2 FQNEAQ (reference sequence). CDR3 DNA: TGTGCCAGCAGCACGTCAGACAGGGCTAGGGAGACCCAGTACTTC. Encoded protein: CASSTSDRARETQYF. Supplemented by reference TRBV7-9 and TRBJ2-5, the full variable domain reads DTGVSQNPRHKITKRGQNVTFRCDPISEHNRLYWYRQTLGQGPEFLTYFQNEAQLEKSRLLSDRFSAERPKGSFSTLEIQRTEQGDSAMYLCASSTSDRARETQYFGPGTRLLVL.

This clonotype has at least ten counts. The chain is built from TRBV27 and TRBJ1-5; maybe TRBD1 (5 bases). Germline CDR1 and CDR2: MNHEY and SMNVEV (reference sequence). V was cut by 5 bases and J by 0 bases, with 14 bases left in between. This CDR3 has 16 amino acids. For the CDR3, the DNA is TGTGCCAGCAGTATGGAGGGGACCCTTAGCAATCAGCCCCAGCATTTT. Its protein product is CASSMEGTLSNQPQHF.

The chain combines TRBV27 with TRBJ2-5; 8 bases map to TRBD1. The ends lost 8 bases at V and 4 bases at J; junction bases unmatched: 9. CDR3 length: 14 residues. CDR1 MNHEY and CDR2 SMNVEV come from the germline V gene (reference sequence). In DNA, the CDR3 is TGTGCCAGCCTCTTTCCAGGGGGCTCAGAGACCCAGTACTTC. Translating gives CASLFPGGSETQYF.

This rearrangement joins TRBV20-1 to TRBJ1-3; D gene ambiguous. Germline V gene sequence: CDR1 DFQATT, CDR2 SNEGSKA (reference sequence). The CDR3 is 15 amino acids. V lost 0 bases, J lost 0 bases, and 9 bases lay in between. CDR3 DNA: TGCAGTGCTAGAGAGTTTGGGGACTCTGGAAACACCATATATTTT. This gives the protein CSAREFGDSGNTIYF.

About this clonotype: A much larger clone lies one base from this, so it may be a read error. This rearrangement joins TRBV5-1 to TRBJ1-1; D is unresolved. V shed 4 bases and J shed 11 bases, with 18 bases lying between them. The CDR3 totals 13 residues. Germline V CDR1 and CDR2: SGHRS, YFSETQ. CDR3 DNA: TGCGCCAGCAGCCCCAATAGTGATAGCTTGGCTTTCTTT. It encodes CASSPNSDSLAFF. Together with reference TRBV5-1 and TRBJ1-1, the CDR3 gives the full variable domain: KAGVTQTPRYLIKTRGQQVTLSCSPISGHRSVSWYQQTPGQGLQFLFEYFSETQRNKGNFPGRFSGRQFSNSRSEMNVSTLELGDSALYLCASSPNSDSLAFFGQGTRLTVV.

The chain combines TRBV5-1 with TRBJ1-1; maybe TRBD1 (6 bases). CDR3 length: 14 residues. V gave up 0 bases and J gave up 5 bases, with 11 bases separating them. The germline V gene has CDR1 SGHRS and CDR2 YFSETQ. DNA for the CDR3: TGCGCCAGCAGCTTGGCAGGGGCAGGTACTGAAGCTTTCTTT. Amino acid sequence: CASSLAGAGTEAFF.

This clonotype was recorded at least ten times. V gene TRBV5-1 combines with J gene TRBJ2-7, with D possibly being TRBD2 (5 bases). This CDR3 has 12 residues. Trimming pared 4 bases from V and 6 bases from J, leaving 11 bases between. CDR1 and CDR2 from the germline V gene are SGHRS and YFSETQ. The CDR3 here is CASSGLQFEQYF. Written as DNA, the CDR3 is TGCGCCAGCAGCGGACTGCAGTTCGAGCAGTACTTC.

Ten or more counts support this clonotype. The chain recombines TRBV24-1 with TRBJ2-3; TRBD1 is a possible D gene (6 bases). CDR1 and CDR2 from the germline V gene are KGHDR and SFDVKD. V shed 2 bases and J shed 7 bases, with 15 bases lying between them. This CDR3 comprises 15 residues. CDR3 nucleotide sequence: TGTGCCACCAGTGATTCGGGGCAGGGGCGATATACGCAGTATTTT. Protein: CATSDSGQGRYTQYF.

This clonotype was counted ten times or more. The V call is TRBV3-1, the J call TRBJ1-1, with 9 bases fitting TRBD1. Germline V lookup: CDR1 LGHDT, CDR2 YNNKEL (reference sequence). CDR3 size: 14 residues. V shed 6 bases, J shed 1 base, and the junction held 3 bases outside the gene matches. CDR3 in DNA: TGTGCCAGCAGGGACAGGGGAAGGAACACTGAAGCTTTCTTT. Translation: CASRDRGRNTEAFF.

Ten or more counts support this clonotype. The CDR3 sequence is CSAQALWSTDTQYF. The CDR3 DNA reads as TGCAGTGCTCAAGCCCTCTGGAGCACAGATACGCAGTATTTT. This chain uses TRBV20-1 with TRBJ2-3; D remains ambiguous. This CDR3 is 14 amino acids long. V was pared by 5 bases and J by 0 bases, with 12 bases between. Germline values: CDR1 DFQATT, CDR2 SNEGSKA (reference sequence).

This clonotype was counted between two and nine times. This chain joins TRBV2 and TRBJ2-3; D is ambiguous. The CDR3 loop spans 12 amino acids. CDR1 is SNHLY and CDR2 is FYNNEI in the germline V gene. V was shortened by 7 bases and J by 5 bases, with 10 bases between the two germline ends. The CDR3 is CASNQEEDTQYF. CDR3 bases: TGTGCCAGCAATCAAGAAGAAGATACGCAGTATTTT.

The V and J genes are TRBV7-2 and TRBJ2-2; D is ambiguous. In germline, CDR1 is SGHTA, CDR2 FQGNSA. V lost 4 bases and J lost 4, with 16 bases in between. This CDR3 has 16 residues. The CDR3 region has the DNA TGTGCCAGCAGCTCTCCTTACGCTGTGGGCACCGGGGAGCTGTTTTTT. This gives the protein CASSSPYAVGTGELFF.